A single sample gave rise to the 3 T cell receptor beta chains below, sequenced in a study of cytomegalovirus exposure and HLA in healthy donors. The PCR made use of 60 Vbeta and 13 Jbeta primers. Measured with immunoSEQ multiplex PCR; TCRdb has only the in-frame clones, and not every one. The sample includes over 150,000 clones, 70% to 85% of them seen just once. Sequenced input: PBMCs. The receptors were gathered from a man aged 35 to 55 in good health and CMV-seronegative.

The rearrangement uses TRBV2 and TRBJ2-5; 7 nucleotides align to TRBD1. TRBJ2-7 matches the DNA end more closely, so the J call is doubtful. The CDR3 is 13 residues long. Germline loops: CDR1 SNHLY, CDR2 FYNNEI. The CDR3, as DNA: TGTGCCAGCAGGGGGACAGTTTTCTACGAGCAGTACTTC. This sequence encodes CASRGTVFYEQYF.

J is TRBJ2-5 and V is TRBV5-6; 8 bases align to TRBD1. The DNA end lines up better with TRBJ2-7; the J call may be wrong. In germline, CDR1 is SGHDT, CDR2 YYEEEE. This CDR3 comprises 15 residues. The CDR3 bases are TGTGCCAGCAGCCTCGGACAGGGCCCTCTTTACGAGCAGTACTTC. This codes for CASSLGQGPLYEQYF.

This chain links TRBV7-8 with TRBJ1-1, with TRBD1 as a possible D gene (5 bases). The CDR3 is 16 amino acids. The V gene lost 5 bases and the J gene lost 3 bases, with 19 bases spanning the gap. Per the germline V gene, CDR1 is SGHVS and CDR2 is FQNEAQ. The CDR3 reads CASSPGDGGGDTEAFF. CDR3 nucleotide sequence: TGTGCCAGCAGCCCTGGGGATGGGGGAGGCGACACTGAAGCTTTCTTT.